A selection of T cell receptor beta chains follows, all from one sample in a study of control samples from healthy donors and cancer patients. TCRdb's table, derived via immunoSEQ multiplex PCR, lists solely in-frame clones and lacks some. In the table there are about 170,000 clones, 93% of which are singletons. The sequenced sample was blood. These receptors all stem from an older woman in good health. The CDR3 runs from the conserved cysteine through the conserved F or W. A D gene is named only where the DNA matches it firmly. Clone size, where shown, is once, few, many, or a class for clones that have expanded.

J | size | D | V | CDR3 | DNA
TRBJ2-7 | . | TRBD1 | TRBV11-3 | CASSLGTGGSEQYF | TGTGCCAGCAGCCTCGGGACAGGGGGCTCCGAGCAGTACTTC
TRBJ2-7 | few | . | TRBV3-1/TRBV3-2 | CASSQGRQELGKQYF | TGTGCCAGCAGCCAAGGCCGGCAGGAGCTTGGGAAGCAGTACTTC
TRBJ1-2 | . | . | TRBV5-6 | CASSFWVRDYGYTF | TGTGCCAGCAGCTTTTGGGTCAGGGACTATGGCTACACCTTC
TRBJ1-2 | . | . | TRBV27 | CASSLSGPYGYTF | TGTGCCAGCAGTTTATCAGGGCCCTATGGCTACACCTTC
TRBJ2-6 | . | . | TRBV7-9 | CASSSSAGSGANVLTF | TGTGCCAGCAGCTCTAGTGCAGGGTCTGGGGCCAACGTCCTGACTTTC
TRBJ2-1 | . | . | TRBV3-1/TRBV3-2 | CASSQASWDEQFF | TGTGCCAGCAGCCAAGCTTCATGGGATGAGCAGTTCTTC
TRBJ1-5 | once | . | TRBV19 | CASSSIQLNQPQHF | TGTGCCAGTAGTTCGATCCAGTTAAATCAGCCCCAGCATTTT
TRBJ1-2 | . | TRBD1 | TRBV4-3 | CASSLDLPGGRYGYTF | TGCGCCAGCAGCCTCGACCTCCCAGGGGGCCGGTATGGCTACACCTTC
TRBJ1-4 | . | TRBD1 | TRBV15 | CASEIGSTGLGEKLFF | TGTGCCTCAGAGATCGGGTCGACAGGGTTGGGCGAAAAACTGTTTTTT
TRBJ2-5 | . | TRBD2 | TRBV5-1 | CASSFLAGTQETQYF | TGCGCCAGCAGCTTCCTAGCGGGGACCCAAGAGACCCAGTACTTC
TRBJ1-5 | . | . | TRBV2 | CASSDVGGLAQHF | TGTGCCAGCAGTGATGTAGGGGGGCTGGCCCAGCATTTT
TRBJ2-7 | . | TRBD1 | TRBV6-1 | CASSDWNRDRTYEQYF | TGTGCCAGCAGTGACTGGAACCGGGACAGGACCTACGAGCAGTACTTC
TRBJ2-3 | few | TRBD2 | TRBV10-3 | CAIAGTSLSTDTQYF | TGTGCCATCGCGGGGACTAGCCTGAGCACAGATACGCAGTATTTT
TRBJ1-5 | . | . | TRBV6-2/TRBV6-3 | CASSYINQPQHF | TGTGCCAGCAGTTATATCAATCAGCCCCAGCATTTT
TRBJ1-5 | . | . | TRBV7-8 | CASSPVQAYQPQHF | TGTGCCAGCAGCCCGGTACAGGCTTATCAGCCCCAGCATTTT
TRBJ2-3 | . | TRBD2 | TRBV7-2 | CASSSRVQRGGIDTQYF | TGTGCCAGCAGCTCCCGTGTCCAGCGGGGAGGCATAGATACGCAGTATTTT
TRBJ2-1 | . | . | TRBV18 | CASSPQRDNEQFF | TGTGCCAGCTCACCACAAAGGGACAATGAGCAGTTCTTC
TRBJ2-7 | . | TRBD1 | TRBV7-9 | CASSLVLNSGQGYEQYF | TGTGCCAGCAGCTTAGTGTTAAACTCTGGACAGGGTTACGAGCAGTACTTC
TRBJ2-3 | . | . | TRBV7-8 | CASSLDVFRGAGAGTDTQYF | TGTGCCAGCAGCTTAGATGTTTTCCGGGGGGCGGGGGCGGGCACAGATACGCAGTATTTT
TRBJ1-1 | . | . | TRBV19 | CASRIGITNTEAFF | TGTGCCAGTAGAATCGGGATAACTAACACTGAAGCTTTCTTT
TRBJ2-5 | . | . | TRBV2 | CASGEETQYF | TGTGCCAGCGGTGAAGAGACCCAGTACTTC
TRBJ1-5 | once | . | TRBV7-2 | CASSLNWGNQPQHF | TGTGCCAGCAGCTTAAATTGGGGGAATCAGCCCCAGCATTTT
TRBJ1-5 | . | . | TRBV9 | CASSVGEGQPQHF | TGTGCCAGCAGCGTAGGCGAGGGTCAGCCCCAGCATTTT
TRBJ2-3 | . | . | TRBV11-2 | CASSLAGADTQYF | TGTGCCAGCAGCTTAGCAGGGGCAGATACGCAGTATTTT
TRBJ1-2 | . | . | TRBV9 | CASSVEVGYGYTF | TGTGCCAGCAGCGTAGAAGTGGGCTATGGCTACACCTTC
TRBJ1-2 | . | TRBD1 | TRBV11-2 | CASSSEGAGGYTF | TGTGCCAGCAGCTCCGAGGGGGCGGGTGGCTACACCTTC
TRBJ1-2 | . | . | TRBV2 | CASREDSNYGYTF | TGTGCCAGCAGAGAAGACAGCAACTATGGCTACACCTTC
TRBJ1-2 | . | . | TRBV6-5 | CASSYSFTHGGRGYTF | TGTGCCAGCAGTTACTCGTTCACCCACGGAGGTCGTGGCTACACCTTC
TRBJ2-1 | . | . | TRBV5-1 | CASSPVEGSENEQFF | TGCGCCAGCAGCCCGGTGGAAGGGTCTGAGAATGAGCAGTTCTTC
TRBJ1-1 | . | . | TRBV2 | CASKVVRPATEAFF | TGTGCCAGCAAGGTGGTTCGACCGGCTACTGAAGCTTTCTTT
TRBJ1-2 | . | TRBD1 | TRBV15 | CATSRDLQGALGGYTF | TGTGCCACCAGCAGAGATCTCCAGGGGGCATTAGGTGGCTACACCTTC
TRBJ2-7 | . | TRBD1 | TRBV27 | CASSFTGAMAYEQYF | TGTGCCAGCAGTTTCACAGGGGCGATGGCCTACGAGCAGTACTTC
TRBJ1-2 | once | TRBD1 | TRBV6-5 | CASRTTGSSYGYTF | TGTGCCAGCAGGACGACAGGGTCGAGCTATGGCTACACCTTC
TRBJ2-2 | . | TRBD1 | TRBV5-8 | CASSLRTGANTGELFF | TGTGCCAGCAGCTTGAGGACAGGGGCGAACACCGGGGAGCTGTTTTTT
TRBJ1-1 | . | . | TRBV5-1 | CASRTPGGPDTEAFF | TGCGCCAGCAGGACGCCTGGGGGTCCGGACACTGAAGCTTTCTTT
TRBJ1-2 | . | TRBD1 | TRBV5-4 | CASSSTGTGPILRRGYTF | TGTGCCAGCAGCTCCACCGGGACAGGGCCCATACTCCGTCGCGGCTACACCTTC
TRBJ2-1 | . | . | TRBV24-1 | CATGQLHSPFF | TGTGCCACCGGGCAGCTCCATTCTCCGTTCTTC